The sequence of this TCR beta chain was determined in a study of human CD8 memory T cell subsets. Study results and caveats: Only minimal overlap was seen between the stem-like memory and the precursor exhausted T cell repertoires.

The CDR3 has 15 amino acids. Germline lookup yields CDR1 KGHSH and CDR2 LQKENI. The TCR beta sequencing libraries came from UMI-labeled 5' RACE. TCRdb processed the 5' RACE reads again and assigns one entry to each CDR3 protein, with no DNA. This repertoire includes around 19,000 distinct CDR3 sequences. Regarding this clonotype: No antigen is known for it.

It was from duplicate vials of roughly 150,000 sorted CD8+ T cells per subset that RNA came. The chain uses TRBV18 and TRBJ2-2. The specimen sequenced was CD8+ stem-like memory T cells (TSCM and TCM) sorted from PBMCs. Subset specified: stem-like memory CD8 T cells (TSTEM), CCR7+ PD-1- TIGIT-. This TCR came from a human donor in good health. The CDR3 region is CASSPTDDSTGELFF.